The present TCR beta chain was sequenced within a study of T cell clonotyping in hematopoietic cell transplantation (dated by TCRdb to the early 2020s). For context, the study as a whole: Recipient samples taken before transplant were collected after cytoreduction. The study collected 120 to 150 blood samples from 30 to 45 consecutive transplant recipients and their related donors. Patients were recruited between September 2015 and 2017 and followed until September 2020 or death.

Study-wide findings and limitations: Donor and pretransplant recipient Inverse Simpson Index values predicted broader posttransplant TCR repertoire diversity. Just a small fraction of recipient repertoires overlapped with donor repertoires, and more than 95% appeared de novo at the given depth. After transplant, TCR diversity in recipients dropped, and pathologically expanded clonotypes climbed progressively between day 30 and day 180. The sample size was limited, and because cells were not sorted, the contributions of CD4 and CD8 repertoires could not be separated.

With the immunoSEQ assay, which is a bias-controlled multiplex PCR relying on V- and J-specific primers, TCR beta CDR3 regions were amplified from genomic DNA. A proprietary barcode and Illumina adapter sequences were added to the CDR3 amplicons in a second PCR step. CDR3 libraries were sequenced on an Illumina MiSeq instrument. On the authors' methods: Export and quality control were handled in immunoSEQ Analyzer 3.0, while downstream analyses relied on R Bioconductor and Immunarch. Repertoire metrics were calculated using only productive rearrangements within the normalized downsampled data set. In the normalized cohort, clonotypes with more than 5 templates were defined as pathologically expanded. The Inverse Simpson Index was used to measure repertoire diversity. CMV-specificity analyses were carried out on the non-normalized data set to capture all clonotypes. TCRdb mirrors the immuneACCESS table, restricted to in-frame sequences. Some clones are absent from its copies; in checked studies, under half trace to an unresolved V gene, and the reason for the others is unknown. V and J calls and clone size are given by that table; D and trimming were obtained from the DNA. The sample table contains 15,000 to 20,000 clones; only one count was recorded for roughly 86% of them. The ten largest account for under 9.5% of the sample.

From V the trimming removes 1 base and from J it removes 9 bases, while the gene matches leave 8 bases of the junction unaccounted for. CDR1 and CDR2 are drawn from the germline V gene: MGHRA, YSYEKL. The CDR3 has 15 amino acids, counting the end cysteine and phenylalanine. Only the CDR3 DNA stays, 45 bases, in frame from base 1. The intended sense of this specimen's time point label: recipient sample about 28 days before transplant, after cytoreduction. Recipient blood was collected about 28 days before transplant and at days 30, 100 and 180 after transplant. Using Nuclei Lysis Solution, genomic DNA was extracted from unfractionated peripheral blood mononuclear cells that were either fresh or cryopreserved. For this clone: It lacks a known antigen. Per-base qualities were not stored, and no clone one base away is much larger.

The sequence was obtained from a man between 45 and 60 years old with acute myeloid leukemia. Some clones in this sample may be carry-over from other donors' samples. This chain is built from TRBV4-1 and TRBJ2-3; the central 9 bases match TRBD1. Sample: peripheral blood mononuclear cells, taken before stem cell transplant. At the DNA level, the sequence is TGCGCCAGCAGCCAAGTTGGTAGCGGACAGGGGACGCAGTATTTT. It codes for CASSQVGSGQGTQYF.